Listed below are T cell receptor beta chains from one sample, sequenced in a study of naive and memory T cell subsets. TCRdb reprocessed the UMI-ligation and nested PCR reads via MiXCR and lists one record per CDR3 protein. The sample consists of approximately 140,000 distinct CDR3 sequences, 15% to 20% of them appearing once. Sequenced input: naive CD4+ T cells from blood. The receptors here all came from a human donor in good health. The CDR3 runs from the conserved cysteine through the conserved F or W. D genes are given only for firm matches. Size tells how often a clone was seen (once, few, many) or the class of an expanded clone, and some rows leave it out.

>few|TRBV30|TRBJ1-1|.
CAWSVRGDTEAFF
TGTGCCTGGAGTGTAAGGGGGGACACTGAAGCTTTCTTT
>few|TRBV7-2|TRBJ2-6|TRBD1
CASRGTVSSSGANVLTF
TGTGCCAGCAGGGGGACAGTTTCGAGCTCTGGGGCCAACGTCCTGACTTTC
>.|TRBV14|TRBJ2-2|TRBD2
CASSPGLAGTSGELFF
TGTGCCAGCAGCCCGGGACTAGCGGGAACTTCCGGGGAGCTGTTTTTT
>few|TRBV28|TRBJ2-1|TRBD2
CASSSTGTSGYNEQFF
TGTGCCAGCAGTTCGACTGGGACTAGCGGCTACAATGAGCAGTTCTTC
>.|TRBV20-1|TRBJ2-3|TRBD2
CSARKLGRGTDTQYF
TGCAGTGCTAGAAAACTAGGGAGGGGCACAGATACGCAGTATTTT
>.|TRBV3-1|TRBJ2-2|.
CASSQEPANTGELFF
TGTGCCAGCAGCCAAGAACCGGCGAACACCGGGGAGCTGTTTTTT
>.|TRBV28|TRBJ2-7|TRBD1
CASSHGTVQNEQYF
TGTGCCAGCAGCCACGGGACAGTCCAAAACGAGCAGTACTTC
>.|TRBV27|TRBJ1-2|TRBD1
CASSLYRGSYGYTF
TGTGCCAGCAGTTTATACAGGGGTAGCTATGGCTACACCTTC
>many|TRBV6-5|TRBJ2-3|.
CASSYSDGDRTDTQYF
TGTGCCAGCAGTTACTCTGATGGGGATCGAACAGATACGCAGTATTTT
>.|TRBV5-6|TRBJ1-5|TRBD1
CASSHGQGISQPQHF
TGTGCCAGCAGCCATGGACAGGGTATAAGTCAGCCCCAGCATTTT
>many|TRBV29-1|TRBJ2-7|TRBD2
CSATSGTYEQYF
TGCAGCGCGACTAGCGGGACTTACGAGCAGTACTTC
>.|TRBV28|TRBJ2-7|TRBD2
CASSSPAVSGSNEQYF
TGTGCCAGCAGCTCACCCGCTGTTAGCGGGAGCAACGAGCAGTACTTC
>.|TRBV7-8|TRBJ1-5|.
CASSLASWAGSSFNQPQHF
TGTGCCAGCAGCTTAGCGAGCTGGGCAGGTTCTAGCTTTAATCAGCCCCAGCATTTT
>.|TRBV27|TRBJ2-7|.
CASSLRGAKEYEQYF
TGTGCCAGCAGTTTACGGGGGGCCAAGGAATACGAGCAGTACTTC
>many|TRBV7-9|TRBJ2-1|TRBD2
CASSPVARTSGSLYNEQFF
TGTGCCAGCAGCCCGGTGGCCCGGACTAGCGGGTCCCTTTACAATGAGCAGTTCTTC
>.|TRBV6-5|TRBJ1-3|.
CASSYSFPGNSGNTIYF
TGTGCCAGCAGTTACTCTTTCCCTGGGAACTCTGGAAACACCATATATTTT